Listed here are 10 T cell receptor beta chains from one sample, sequenced in a study of blood T cell repertoires in COVID-19. Clones were read by immunoSEQ multiplex PCR, and TCRdb kept only the in-frame ones, dropping some. The top ten clones hold around 2% of a sample with about 100,000 clones, 84% of them seen once. The material sequenced was peripheral blood. These TCRs come from a man in his sixties or seventies with active or convalescent COVID-19.

The chain carries TRBV28 and TRBJ2-7, with TRBD2 matching 14 bases. The CDR3 is made up of 15 amino acids. J gave up 6 bases and V 6 bases, and 7 bases lay outside the gene matches. Germline V CDR1 and CDR2: MDHEN, SYDVKM. CDR3 protein: CASRHGLAGGAEQYF. The CDR3 DNA follows: TGTGCCAGCAGACACGGACTAGCGGGGGGTGCCGAGCAGTACTTC.

The CDR3: CASSLGDEKLFF. The CDR3 DNA follows: TGCGCCAGCAGCTTGGGAGATGAAAAACTGTTTTTT. V is TRBV5-1 and J is TRBJ1-4; D unclear. The germline CDR1 and CDR2 sequences are SGHRS and YFSETQ. CDR3 length: 12 residues. Trimming took 0 bases from V and 6 from J, leaving 3 bases between them.

CDR3 protein: CASSQGLRTGDTEAFF. CDR3 in DNA: TGTGCCAGCAGCCAAGGACTTCGGACAGGGGACACTGAAGCTTTCTTT. The chain has TRBV14 and TRBJ1-1; 9 bases are shared with TRBD1. V shed 1 base and J 3 bases; nucleotides not matched to a gene: 6. CDR1 is SGHDN, CDR2 FVKESK, per germline. This CDR3 is 16 amino acids long.

The J gene is TRBJ1-5, the V gene TRBV3-1 (or the pseudogene TRBV3-2), with 9 nucleotides matching TRBD1. CDR1 and CDR2 (germline): LGHDT, YNNKEL (reference sequence). CDR3 size: 20 residues. The V segment lost 0 bases and the J segment 4 bases; nucleotides outside the gene matches: 16. CDR3 sequence (DNA): TGTGCCAGCAGCCAAGAGGAGGCCCGGGACAGGGTGGTTTTGAATCAGCCCCAGCATTTT. Translating gives CASSQEEARDRVVLNQPQHF.

The V and J genes are TRBV5-8 and TRBJ1-3, with D maybe TRBD1 (5 bases). The CDR3 is 14 residues long. With 6 bases removed from V and 3 bases from J, the gap between germline ends came to 13 bases. CDR1 is SGHTS and CDR2 is YDEGEE in the germline V gene. CDR3 DNA: TGTGCCAGCAACTGGATCGGGGGTGGAAACACCATATATTTT. It codes for CASNWIGGGNTIYF.

V is TRBV19 and J is TRBJ2-1; 7 bases map to TRBD1. This CDR3 has 17 residues. V lost 1 base and J lost 1; bases outside the gene matches: 7. Germline CDR1 reads LNHDA; CDR2 reads SQIVND (reference sequence). CDR3 amino acids: CASSIGIQGRSYNEQFF. DNA of the CDR3: TGTGCCAGTAGTATAGGGATACAGGGGCGATCCTACAATGAGCAGTTCTTC.

The V and J genes are TRBV7-9 and TRBJ2-1, with 10 bases matching TRBD2. The CDR3 sequence is 19 residues long. Germline V lookup: CDR1 SEHNR, CDR2 FQNEAQ (reference sequence). The V segment lost 2 bases and the J segment 3 bases; nucleotides outside the gene matches: 13. The CDR3 nucleotides read TGTGCCAGCAGCTTAATACCCTTCGAGCGGGGGGGATTCTACAATGAGCAGTTCTTC. It yields the protein CASSLIPFERGGFYNEQFF.

The chain couples TRBV5-4 to TRBJ1-2, with D possibly TRBD1 on 6 matching bases. This CDR3 comprises 14 residues. Trimming pared 3 bases from V and 7 bases from J, leaving 16 bases between. Looked up from germline, CDR1 is SGHNT and CDR2 is YYREEE (reference sequence). The CDR3 region is CASSWGSGDAGYTF. DNA of the CDR3: TGTGCCAGCAGCTGGGGGTCAGGGGATGCTGGCTACACCTTC.

The chain combines TRBV28 with TRBJ1-3; TRBD1 might be the D (6 bases). CDR1 and CDR2 from the germline V gene are MDHEN and SYDVKM. Trimming took off 5 bases at V and 3 bases at J, with 11 bases between the two ends. The CDR3 runs to 14 residues. The CDR3 here is CASSPGQIGNTIYF. CDR3 coding DNA: TGTGCCAGCAGTCCAGGACAGATTGGAAACACCATATATTTT.

This clone turned up a few times. The chain recombines TRBV9 with TRBJ2-2; 7 positions match TRBD1. The CDR3 has 15 amino acids. The germline CDR1 and CDR2 sequences are SGDLS and YYNGEE. Trimming removed 4 bases from V and 1 base from J; junction bases left unmatched: 4. The CDR3 loop is CASSRQGQNTGELFF. The CDR3 DNA reads TGTGCCAGCAGCAGACAGGGACAGAACACCGGGGAGCTGTTTTTT.